The rows below give T cell receptor beta chains drawn from one sample of a study of cytomegalovirus exposure and HLA in healthy donors. Only in-frame clones appear in the TCRdb table, and some are missing; sequencing was by immunoSEQ multiplex PCR. The sample carries over 100,000 clones, about 61% recorded once. What was sequenced was PBMCs. These receptors were collected from a woman between 40 and 50 years old in good health and CMV-seronegative. The CDR3 runs from the conserved cysteine through the conserved F or W. D genes are given only for firm matches. The size entry is marked missing in some rows and otherwise reads once, few, many or a size class.

J: TRBJ1-4
D: -
V: TRBV25-1
size: few
DNA: TGTGCCAGCAGTGACCAAGGAGATGAAAAACTGTTTTTT
CDR3: CASSDQGDEKLFF

J: TRBJ1-1
D: TRBD1
V: TRBV7-9
size: few
DNA: TGTGCCAGCAGCCCAGGGGGCGCGGGCACTGAAGCTTTCTTT
CDR3: CASSPGGAGTEAFF

J: TRBJ1-2
D: -
V: TRBV6-5
size: -
DNA: TGTGCCAGCAGTTACACCGGGGGCTATGGCTACACCTTC
CDR3: CASSYTGGYGYTF

J: TRBJ2-7
D: -
V: TRBV7-9
size: few
DNA: TGTGCCAGCAGCTTAGTAGAGGGGGTCGGGTACGAGCAGTACTTC
CDR3: CASSLVEGVGYEQYF

J: TRBJ1-2
D: TRBD1
V: TRBV9
size: once
DNA: TGTGCCAGCAGCTTAACAGGGGTGGGCGACTATGGCTACACCTTC
CDR3: CASSLTGVGDYGYTF

J: TRBJ1-2
D: TRBD1
V: TRBV19
size: few
DNA: TGTGCCAGTTCCCGACAGGGAGCGGATGGCTACACCTTC
CDR3: CASSRQGADGYTF

J: TRBJ1-1
D: -
V: TRBV14
size: -
DNA: TGTGCCAGCAGCCAAAGGGGCCCCATACGGGACACTGAAGCTTTCTTT
CDR3: CASSQRGPIRDTEAFF

J: TRBJ2-6
D: -
V: TRBV5-1
size: -
DNA: TGCGCCAGCAGCCTTGGTTGGAGCTCTGGGGCCAACGTCCTGACTTTC
CDR3: CASSLGWSSGANVLTF

J: TRBJ1-4
D: TRBD1
V: TRBV9
size: few
DNA: TGTGCCAGCAGTAACCTGGACAGGTTCGCTGAAAAACTGTTTTTT
CDR3: CASSNLDRFAEKLFF

J: TRBJ1-1
D: -
V: TRBV28
size: few
DNA: TGTGCCAGCAGTTTCGTGTGGCCCGAAGCTTTCTTT
CDR3: CASSFVWPEAFF

J: TRBJ2-7
D: TRBD1
V: TRBV5-6
size: few
DNA: TGTGCCAGCAGCTTTCTATCGGGACAGGGGTCCTACGAGCAGTACTTC
CDR3: CASSFLSGQGSYEQYF

J: TRBJ2-3
D: -
V: TRBV28
size: -
DNA: TGTGCCAGCAGTTCAATACAAGGGGGAGATACGCAGTATTTT
CDR3: CASSSIQGGDTQYF

J: TRBJ2-1
D: TRBD1
V: TRBV6-1
size: -
DNA: TGTGCCAGCACCCTAGGACAGGGGCGGGTCAATGAGCAGTTCTTC
CDR3: CASTLGQGRVNEQFF

J: TRBJ2-7
D: -
V: TRBV10-3
size: -
DNA: TGTGCCATCAGTGATGCGAACTACGAGCAGTACTTC
CDR3: CAISDANYEQYF

J: TRBJ2-7
D: -
V: TRBV7-9
size: -
DNA: TGTGCCAGCAGCTCCGTCCCCAGCTCCTACGAGCAGTACTTC
CDR3: CASSSVPSSYEQYF

J: TRBJ1-6
D: -
V: TRBV27
size: -
DNA: TGTGCCAGCAGTTTAGAGCACTCCTATAATTCACCCCTCCACTTT
CDR3: CASSLEHSYNSPLHF

J: TRBJ2-3
D: TRBD1
V: TRBV7-9
size: -
DNA: TGTGCCAGCAGCTTAAGGACAGGGGGCAGCACAGATACGCAGTATTTT
CDR3: CASSLRTGGSTDTQYF

J: TRBJ1-1
D: -
V: TRBV2
size: -
DNA: TGTGCCAGCAGACCGGACCTAGGACAATCTTTCTTT
CDR3: CASRPDLGQSFF

J: TRBJ1-5
D: -
V: TRBV19
size: -
DNA: TGTGCCAGTAGTTCCTTTCCTCGGGGGGCGGACCAGCCCCAGCATTTT
CDR3: CASSSFPRGADQPQHF

J: TRBJ2-6
D: -
V: TRBV19
size: -
DNA: TGTGCCAGTAGTATCTCAAGGGGCAGCCGCTCTGGGGCCAACGTCCTGACTTTC
CDR3: CASSISRGSRSGANVLTF

J: TRBJ1-3
D: -
V: TRBV7-6
size: once
DNA: TGTGCCAGCAGCTCCCGGACTGCGGGCGGCTCTGGAAACACCATATATTTT
CDR3: CASSSRTAGGSGNTIYF

J: TRBJ1-1
D: -
V: TRBV7-9
size: -
DNA: TGTGCCAGCAGCTTAAGGGGCCTGAACACTGAAGCTTTCTTT
CDR3: CASSLRGLNTEAFF

J: TRBJ1-1
D: -
V: TRBV28
size: -
DNA: TGTGCCAGCAGTGAGGGCCGGGCAGTGGACACTGAAGCTTTCTTT
CDR3: CASSEGRAVDTEAFF

J: TRBJ1-2
D: TRBD1
V: TRBV4-1
size: few
DNA: TGCGCCAGCAGCCAGGCAGGGGGCGGGTATGGCTACACCTTC
CDR3: CASSQAGGGYGYTF

J: TRBJ1-5
D: TRBD1
V: TRBV30
size: -
DNA: TGTGCCTGGAGGGGACAGGGGGTTGGGCCCCAGCATTTT
CDR3: CAWRGQGVGPQHF

J: TRBJ2-2
D: TRBD1
V: TRBV4-3
size: once
DNA: TGCGCCAGCAGCCAAGACCCCGGGACAGTTAGCGGGGAGCTGTTTTTT
CDR3: CASSQDPGTVSGELFF

J: TRBJ1-1
D: TRBD1
V: TRBV7-9
size: few
DNA: TGTGCCAGCAGCAACACCGGGACAGGGGGTACTGAAGCTTTCTTT
CDR3: CASSNTGTGGTEAFF

J: TRBJ2-3
D: TRBD2
V: TRBV29-1
size: -
DNA: TGCAGCGTCGCCCGGACTAGCGGGGGGACAACAGATACGCAGTATTTT
CDR3: CSVARTSGGTTDTQYF

J: TRBJ2-3
D: -
V: TRBV6-1
size: -
DNA: TGTGCCAGCAGTGAGGGGCAGGATACGCAGTATTTT
CDR3: CASSEGQDTQYF

J: TRBJ2-7
D: TRBD1
V: TRBV2
size: few
DNA: TGTGCCAGCAATCCGGGAACAGGGGGCTACGAGCAGTACTTC
CDR3: CASNPGTGGYEQYF

J: TRBJ1-5
D: TRBD1
V: TRBV4-1
size: many
DNA: TGCGCCAGCAGCCAAGATACAGGGGGCCATCAGCCCCAGCATTTT
CDR3: CASSQDTGGHQPQHF

J: TRBJ2-5
D: -
V: TRBV27
size: few
DNA: TGTGCCAGCGCCCGGATGGGCTACCAAGAGACCCAGTACTTC
CDR3: CASARMGYQETQYF

J: TRBJ1-5
D: -
V: TRBV4-2
size: once
DNA: TGTGCCAGCAGCCAAGGAGGGGACTTAGGGCAGCCCCAGCATTTT
CDR3: CASSQGGDLGQPQHF

J: TRBJ2-1
D: -
V: TRBV9
size: -
DNA: TGTGCCAGCAGCGTAGATATGAGACTAGAGCAGTTCTTC
CDR3: CASSVDMRLEQFF

J: TRBJ2-7
D: TRBD1
V: TRBV30
size: once
DNA: TGTGCCTGGAGTGTACCCGGGACAGCCTCCTACGAGCAGTACTTC
CDR3: CAWSVPGTASYEQYF